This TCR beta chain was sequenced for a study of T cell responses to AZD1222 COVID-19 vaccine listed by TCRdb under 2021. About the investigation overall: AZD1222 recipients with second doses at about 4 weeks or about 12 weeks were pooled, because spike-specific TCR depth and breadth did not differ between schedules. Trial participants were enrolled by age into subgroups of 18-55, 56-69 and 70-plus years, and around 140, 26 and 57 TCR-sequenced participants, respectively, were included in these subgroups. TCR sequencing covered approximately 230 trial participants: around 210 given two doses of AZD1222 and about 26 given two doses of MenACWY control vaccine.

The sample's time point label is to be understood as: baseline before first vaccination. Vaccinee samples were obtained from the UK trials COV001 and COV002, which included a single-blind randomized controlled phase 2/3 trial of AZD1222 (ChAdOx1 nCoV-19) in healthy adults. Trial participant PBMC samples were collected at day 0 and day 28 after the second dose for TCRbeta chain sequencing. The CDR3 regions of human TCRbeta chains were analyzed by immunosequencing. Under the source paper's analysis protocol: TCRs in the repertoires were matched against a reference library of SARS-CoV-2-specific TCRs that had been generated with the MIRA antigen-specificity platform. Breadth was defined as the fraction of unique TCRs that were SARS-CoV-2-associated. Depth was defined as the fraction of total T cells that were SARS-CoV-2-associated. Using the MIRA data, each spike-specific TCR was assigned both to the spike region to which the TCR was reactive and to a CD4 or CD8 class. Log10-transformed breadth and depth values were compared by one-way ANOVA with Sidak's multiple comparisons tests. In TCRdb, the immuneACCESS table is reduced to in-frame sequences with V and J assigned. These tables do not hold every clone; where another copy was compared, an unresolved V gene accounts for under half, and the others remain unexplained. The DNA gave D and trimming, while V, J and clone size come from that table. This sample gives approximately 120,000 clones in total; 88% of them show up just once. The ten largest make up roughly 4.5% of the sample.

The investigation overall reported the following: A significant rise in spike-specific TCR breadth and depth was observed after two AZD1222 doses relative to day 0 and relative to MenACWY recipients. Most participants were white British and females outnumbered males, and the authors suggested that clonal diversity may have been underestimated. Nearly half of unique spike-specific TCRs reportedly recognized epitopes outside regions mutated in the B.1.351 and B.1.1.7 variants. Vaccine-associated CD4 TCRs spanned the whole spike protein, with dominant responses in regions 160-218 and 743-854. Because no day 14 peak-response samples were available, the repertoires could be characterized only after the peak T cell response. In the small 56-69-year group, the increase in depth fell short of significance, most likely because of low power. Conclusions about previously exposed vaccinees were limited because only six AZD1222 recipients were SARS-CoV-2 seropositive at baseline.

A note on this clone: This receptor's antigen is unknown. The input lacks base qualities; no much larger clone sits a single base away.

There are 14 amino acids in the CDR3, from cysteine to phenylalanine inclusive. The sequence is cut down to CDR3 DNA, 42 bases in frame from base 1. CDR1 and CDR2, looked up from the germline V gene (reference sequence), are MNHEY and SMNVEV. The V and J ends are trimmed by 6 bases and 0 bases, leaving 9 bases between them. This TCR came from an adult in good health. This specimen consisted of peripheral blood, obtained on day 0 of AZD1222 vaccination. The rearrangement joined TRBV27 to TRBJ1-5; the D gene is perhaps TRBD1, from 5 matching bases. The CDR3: CASREGYSNQPQHF. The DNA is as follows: TGTGCCAGCAGAGAGGGGTATAGCAATCAGCCCCAGCATTTT.